The present T cell receptor beta chain was sequenced within a study of T cell repertoires in cytomegalovirus infection. Via MiXCR, TCRdb re-called the reads, giving one row per CDR3 protein. The sample carries around 210,000 distinct CDR3 sequences, around 6.6% recorded once. This clonotype appeared many times. J gave up 5 bases and V 6 bases, and 5 bases lay outside the gene matches. The CDR3 is made up of 13 amino acids. Germline assignment: CDR1 DFQATT and CDR2 SNEGSKA (reference sequence). The source of this sequence is a human donor in good health (CMV status not recorded). Some clones in this sample may be carry-over from other donors' samples. The sequenced material came from PBMCs. V and J are TRBV20-1 and TRBJ1-5, with 9 bases aligning to TRBD1. The CDR3 sequence: CSAQTGGDQPQHF. The DNA of the CDR3 is TGCAGTGCCCAGACAGGGGGTGATCAGCCCCAGCATTTT.